These T cell receptor beta chains were read from a single sample in a study of CD8+ T cells in alopecia areata. TCRdb's table, derived via immunoSEQ multiplex PCR, lists solely in-frame clones and lacks some. This sample yields 130,000 or so clones, of which about 46% are seen a single time; over 15% belongs to the top ten. The material sequenced was CD8+ T cells sorted from blood, taken at week 0. These receptors came from a human donor with alopecia areata. Each CDR3 is given without its conserved first and last residue. D genes are given only for firm matches.

CDR3 protein | V gene | D gene
ARDRLAGSHEQF | TRBV2 | TRBD2
ASSLKQATTGELF | TRBV7-2 | .
AWDPRQESFGYGYT | TRBV30 | .
ATYRLAGSYNEQF | TRBV2 | TRBD2
ASSQGYAQY | TRBV6-6 | .
SAIDGHEAQY | TRBV29-1 | .
SVRAASTDRNEQY | TRBV29-1 | .
ASSHRDRVLF | TRBV7-2 | TRBD1
ASSLDRDYQPQH | TRBV27 | TRBD1
ASSSPGQKGYGYT | TRBV6-5 | .
AWSVLTGTEAF | TRBV30 | .
AWNLGGSYEQY | TRBV30 | .
ASSSSSSYEQY | TRBV27 | .
ASSPPAGREETQY | TRBV6-5 | .
ASSLGEPEAF | TRBV7-9 | .
ASSPGTLSQNSPLH | TRBV7-3 | .
ASSFRAAEQF | TRBV7-2 | .
ASSFPLAGGPNEQF | TRBV7-2 | TRBD2
SVEDPYTDTQY | TRBV29-1 | .
AAGSGYYGYT | TRBV6-5 | .
ASSEAEGISPLH | TRBV2 | .
AWSDKPEAF | TRBV30 | .
AWSVGQGAGANVLT | TRBV30 | TRBD1
ASSPGQGPQTLH | TRBV5-1 | TRBD1
ASSPHAAGYEQY | TRBV9 | .
ASSGATGYYEQY | TRBV9 | TRBD1
ASSLRLGRQETQY | TRBV5-1 | .
ASSPSGGAYNEQF | TRBV4-1 | TRBD2
ASTAYELGAHGYT | TRBV19 | .
ASSSRDSVEQY | TRBV7-9 | .
ATWGESSTDTQY | TRBV15 | .
ASRGGDGYT | TRBV25-1 | .
ASSQGLAGIYYEQF | TRBV7-9 | TRBD2
ASSPTGTENTGELF | TRBV4-2 | .
ASSYSSGLDIQY | TRBV6-5 | .
ASSYAGKSSYEQY | TRBV6-5 | .
ASSPRGSNQPQH | TRBV6-5 | .
ASRPDSPSSEEQF | TRBV7-9 | .
ASSQDPPGRETQY | TRBV4-1 | .
ASITASTEAF | TRBV2 | .
ASSLGGQLDTQY | TRBV4-1 | .
ASSLEGTTYGYT | TRBV5-6 | .
ASSGLGVSYEQY | TRBV6-1 | .
AISELSGGGYEQY | TRBV10-3 | TRBD2
ASSLQGGSYEQY | TRBV13 | .
ASSLGTSEQY | TRBV11-2 | .
ASSPSGQKGEQY | TRBV5-6 | .
AWSPGSYEQY | TRBV30 | .
AWSPYQEGTHGYT | TRBV30 | .
ASAGTASTDTQY | TRBV19 | TRBD1
SVEAGFNEQF | TRBV29-1 | .
SADGLHSNQPQH | TRBV29-1 | .
ASSYSLSQETQY | TRBV6-5 | .